The 10 T cell receptor beta chains below come from one sample, sequenced in a study of T cells in Graves' hyperthyroidism and ophthalmopathy. Amplification of TCR beta CDR3 regions used RNA as the template. Researchers ran a first-round RT-PCR on the TCR CDR3 using the HTBI primer set. TCRdb reprocessed the multiplex PCR reads with MiXCR, giving one entry per CDR3 protein. Among 350,000 to 400,000 distinct CDR3 sequences listed, 15% were seen once. The sequenced sample was blood. These receptors all stem from a woman aged 30 to 39 with Graves' hyperthyroidism.

This clonotype was recorded a few times. The chain employs TRBV5-1 and TRBJ2-5; D is perhaps TRBD1 (5 bases). In germline, CDR1 is SGHRS, CDR2 YFSETQ. The CDR3 is 13 amino acids. With 0 bases removed from V and 4 bases from J, the gap between germline ends came to 7 bases. In nucleotides, the CDR3 is TGCGCCAGCAGCTTGGGACAGCCAGAGACCCAGTACTTC. Translation: CASSLGQPETQYF.

V is TRBV9 and J is TRBJ1-1, with D maybe TRBD1 (5 bases). V was pared by 4 bases and J by 3 bases, with 16 bases between. CDR1 and CDR2 (germline): SGDLS, YYNGEE. The CDR3 spans 15 residues. The CDR3: CASSIESGAHTEAFF. The DNA of the CDR3 is TGTGCCAGCAGCATCGAATCCGGGGCACACACTGAAGCTTTCTTT. Using reference TRBV9 and TRBJ1-1 for the parts outside the CDR3, the full variable domain is DSGVTQTPKHLITATGQRVTLRCSPRSGDLSVYWYQQSLDQGLQFLIQYYNGEERAKGNILERFSAQQFPDLHSELNLSSLELGDSALYFCASSIESGAHTEAFFGQGTRLTVV.

Turning to this clonotype: A much more abundant neighbour one base away suggests this may be a read error. The chain couples TRBV24-1 to TRBJ2-3; tentative D call: TRBD1 (5 bases). The V end lost 5 bases, the J end lost 4 bases, and 24 bases lay between the germline ends. This CDR3 comprises 18 residues. Germline V lookup: CDR1 KGHDR, CDR2 SFDVKD. The CDR3 nucleotides are TGTGCCACCAGTGCCGCGATACCCGTCTTGGGGCGCGCAGATACGCAGTATTTT. Its protein is CATSAAIPVLGRADTQYF.

To note about this clonotype: This may come from a read error, since a much larger clone is one base off. The chain combines TRBV28 with TRBJ1-1; no clear D gene. CDR1 MDHEN and CDR2 SYDVKM come from the germline V gene. The CDR3 contains 15 residues. The CDR3, as DNA: TGTGCCAGCAGTCCGCGATCGGGATGGGCGACTGAAGCTTCCTTT. Protein: CASSPRSGWATEASF.

The V gene is TRBV11-2, the J gene TRBJ1-6, with 7 bases that match TRBD1. The CDR3 totals 16 residues. V shed 3 bases and J 3 bases; nucleotides not matched to a gene: 5. Germline V CDR1 and CDR2: SGHAT, FQNNGV. In nucleotides, the CDR3 is TGTGCCAGCAGCTTCGTGAGGGACAGCTATAATTCACCCCTCCACTTT. This gives the protein CASSFVRDSYNSPLHF.

The sample holds a few counts of this clonotype. V and J are TRBV10-3 and TRBJ2-1; the match to TRBD2 covers 14 bases. CDR1 and CDR2 from the germline V gene are ENHRY and SYGVKD. V shed 4 bases, J shed 7 bases, and the junction held 3 bases outside the gene matches. The CDR3 totals 15 residues. In DNA form, the CDR3 reads TGTGCCATCAGTGGGGGGACTAGCGGGAGTAATGAGCAGTTCTTC. Protein product: CAISGGTSGSNEQFF.

This clonotype showed up many times. The chain employs TRBV14 and TRBJ2-7; D might be TRBD2 (5 bases). The V gene's germline CDR1 is SGHDN and CDR2 FVKESK. V was clipped by 3 bases and J by 9 bases, with 15 bases between them. The CDR3 runs 13 residues. The DNA of the CDR3 is TGTGCCAGCAGCCAGGTGCCGGAGGCGGCGCAGTACTTC. Protein sequence: CASSQVPEAAQYF.

This clonotype was seen more than once but under ten times. This rearrangement joins TRBV7-2 to TRBJ2-1, with D possibly called TRBD1 or TRBD2 (5 bases each). CDR1 and CDR2 (germline): SGHTA, FQGNSA. V shed 5 bases and J shed 7 bases, with 18 bases lying between them. This CDR3 has 15 residues. CDR3 nucleotides: TGTGCCAGCAGCCGGGGACCGTCTTCCGTAAATGAGCAGTTCTTC. Protein product: CASSRGPSSVNEQFF.

This chain links TRBV5-5 with TRBJ2-7; D may be TRBD1 (6 bases). CDR3 length: 14 residues. Germline V gives CDR1 SGHKS, CDR2 YYEKEE (reference sequence). V gave up 0 bases and J gave up 3 bases, with 10 bases separating them. The CDR3 reads CASSLVPGVYEQYF. The CDR3 nucleotides read TGTGCCAGCAGCTTGGTCCCAGGGGTCTACGAGCAGTACTTC.

The chain uses TRBV5-1 and TRBJ2-5; tentatively, D is TRBD1 or TRBD2 (6 bases each). Germline assignment: CDR1 SGHRS and CDR2 YFSETQ. CDR3 length: 15 amino acids. V lost 4 bases and J lost 5, with 18 bases in between. The DNA for the CDR3 is TGCGCCAGCAGCCCGGGGGCCAGTTATAAGGAGACCCAGTACTTC. This codes for CASSPGASYKETQYF.